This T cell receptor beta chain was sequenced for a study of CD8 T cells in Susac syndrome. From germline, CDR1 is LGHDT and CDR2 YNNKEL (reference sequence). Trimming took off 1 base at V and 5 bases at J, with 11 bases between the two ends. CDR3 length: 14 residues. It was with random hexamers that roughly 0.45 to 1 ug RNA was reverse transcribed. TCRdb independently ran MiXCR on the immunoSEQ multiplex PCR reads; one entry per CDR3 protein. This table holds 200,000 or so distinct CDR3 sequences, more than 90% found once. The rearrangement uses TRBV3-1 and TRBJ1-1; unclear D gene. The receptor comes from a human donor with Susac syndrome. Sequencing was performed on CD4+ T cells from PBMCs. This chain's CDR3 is CASSQVAGTTEAFF. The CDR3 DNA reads TGTGCCAGCAGCCAAGTAGCCGGCACAACTGAAGCTTTCTTT.